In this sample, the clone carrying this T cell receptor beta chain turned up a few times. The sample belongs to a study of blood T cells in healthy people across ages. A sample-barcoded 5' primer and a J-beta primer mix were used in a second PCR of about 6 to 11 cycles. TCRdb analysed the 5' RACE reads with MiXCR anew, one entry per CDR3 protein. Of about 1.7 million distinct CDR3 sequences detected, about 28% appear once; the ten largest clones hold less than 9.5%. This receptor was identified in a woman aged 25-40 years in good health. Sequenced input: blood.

As DNA, the CDR3 is TGCAGTGCTTCACAGGGAGGGAGCGGTGAAAAACTGTTTTTT. Protein: CSASQGGSGEKLFF. The chain couples TRBV20-1 to TRBJ1-4; a possible D gene is TRBD1 (6 bases). The V gene's germline CDR1 is DFQATT and CDR2 SNEGSKA (reference sequence). Between the trimmed V and J ends, which lost 5 bases and 7 bases, there was a span of 17 bases. CDR3 length: 14 amino acids.